The entry below describes one T cell receptor beta chain. The target of this receptor is not known. Per-base quality was not reported, and no clone a single base away is much larger than it. TCRbeta CDR3 regions were amplified from genomic DNA by means of the immunoSEQ Assay, a bias-controlled multiplex PCR. For the original study's pipeline: Within the assay, amplification of reference gene primers was used to estimate how many nucleated cells each sample contained. Sequence reads were collapsed and filtered to measure the absolute abundance of every unique TCRbeta CDR3 rearrangement. For each sample, productive Simpson clonality was calculated by taking the square root of Simpson's diversity index across productive rearrangements. TCRdb mirrors the immuneACCESS table, restricted to in-frame sequences. Some clones are absent from its copies; in checked studies, under half trace to an unresolved V gene, and the reason for the others is unknown. That table gives V, J and clone size, and the DNA gave D and trimming. The sample table lists over 65,000 clones, more than 80% of them with a count of one. The top ten clonotypes cover 25% to 30% of the sample.

CDR1 and CDR2 were assigned from the germline V gene as SGHDN and FVKESK. Clipping removes 1 base from V and 2 bases from J, with 1 as the unmatched junction base count. The CDR3 covers 16 residues, taking in both the cysteine and the phenylalanine. Only CDR3 DNA is held: 48 bases, read in frame from base 1. The source of the sample is a study of blood T cell repertoires in COVID-19 (dated by TCRdb to 2018 to 2020). Turning to the overall study: Collaborator samples came from the United States, Italy and Spain and covered acute and convalescent phases of COVID-19. HLA class I and class II types, where available, came from metadata supplied by the sample provider rather than from assay-based typing. The repertoires were released in a freely available public database intended as a resource for research on the immune response to SARS-CoV-2. The samples were drawn from the first 160 participants of the ongoing ImmuneRACE study and from some 1,300 subjects provided by 6 global collaborators. The sample metadata nearly always contained a de-identified subject ID, COVID-19 status, age in years and sex. The prospective study material was composed of cDNA or gDNA derived from T cells, B-cell-depleted T cells, or PBMCs. Subjects who had been exposed to COVID-19, were actively infected with it, or had recovered from it provided the deeply sampled blood TCRbeta repertoires that made up the dataset. The research as a whole found: How much clinical and demographic metadata was included differed by source and by participant, and the metadata was provided uncurated.

The collaborating institutions used their own protocols to collect whole blood in K2EDTA tubes. Collaborator samples were shipped for TCRbeta analysis as frozen whole blood, isolated PBMCs, or DNA extracted from either sample type. The rearranged chain carries TRBV14 and TRBJ2-5, and 13 junction bases match TRBD2. The clonotype originates from a man aged 45-65 years with active or convalescent COVID-19. Sequenced sample: peripheral blood. CDR3 region: CASSQGLAGGQETQYF. The DNA sequence is given as TGTGCCAGCAGCCAAGGACTAGCGGGAGGTCAAGAGACCCAGTACTTC.